This T cell receptor beta chain was sequenced during a study of TIL therapy for anti-PD-1-resistant metastatic lung cancer. On the study more broadly: Half of patients were current or former smokers.

Trimming took off 4 bases at V and 7 bases at J, with 14 bases between the two ends. This CDR3 has 13 amino acids. CDR1 and CDR2 from the germline V gene are SNHLY and FYNNEI. Time point: pre-treatment sample, taken before nivolumab and TIL therapy. Patients were adults with stage 4 NSCLC. This was the immunoSEQ v3 assay. Only in-frame clones appear in the TCRdb table, and some are missing; sequencing was by immunoSEQ multiplex PCR. The sample comprises 20,000 or so clones, 70% to 85% of which are singletons, and approximately 2% rests with the top ten. This receptor was identified in a person aged 25 to 85 with non-small cell lung cancer. The chain uses TRBV2 and TRBJ2-7; D call uncertain. Here the sequenced sample was blood, taken at baseline. The DNA of the CDR3 is TGTGCCAGCAGTGGTCCGGCAGGATTTGAGCAGTACGTC. This encodes CASSGPAGFEQYV.